What follows are 27 T cell receptor beta chains derived from one specimen sequenced in a study of blood T cell repertoires in COVID-19. Here immunoSEQ multiplex PCR was the method, and the copy in TCRdb shows in-frame clones only, minus some. The sample shows over 50,000 clones, 80% to 90% of them seen only once. The sequencing input was peripheral blood. These receptors were taken from a man aged 55 to 70 with acute or convalescent COVID-19.

V gene TRBV19 combines with J gene TRBJ1-5; unclear D gene. The CDR3 runs 14 residues. Trimming took off 2 bases at V and 4 bases at J, with 9 bases between the two ends. Germline loops: CDR1 LNHDA, CDR2 SQIVND (reference sequence). CDR3 in amino acids: CASSIREGNQPQHF. The CDR3 DNA follows: TGTGCCAGTAGTATACGGGAGGGAAATCAGCCCCAGCATTTT.

The chain is built from TRBV11-3 and TRBJ2-7, with 10 bases that match TRBD2. The junction had 6 bases not matched to a gene; V was cut back by 0 bases and J by 1 base. Germline-derived CDR1 and CDR2 are SGHNT and YENEEA. The CDR3 covers 17 residues. The CDR3 bases are TGTGCCAGCAGCTTAGAGGCTAGCGGGGGCGTTTCCTACGAGCAGTACTTC. Translated, it gives CASSLEASGGVSYEQYF.

The genes are TRBV7-2 and TRBJ1-2; 8 bases line up with TRBD1. CDR1 SGHTA and CDR2 FQGNSA come from the germline V gene. J lost 8 bases, V lost 3 bases, and 5 bases had no gene match. CDR3 length: 13 residues. DNA for the CDR3: TGTGCCAGCAGCTTCAGGGGGCTGGTAGGCTACACCTTC. Translated, it gives CASSFRGLVGYTF.

The chain links TRBV9 to TRBJ1-1; D ambiguous. V gave up 4 bases and J gave up 1 base, with 8 bases separating them. Germline CDR1 and CDR2: SGDLS and YYNGEE. The CDR3 is made up of 13 amino acids. CDR3 amino acids: CASSYDWNTEAFF. Here the CDR3 DNA reads TGTGCCAGCAGCTATGACTGGAACACTGAAGCTTTCTTT.

The chain couples TRBV15 to TRBJ1-5; D remains unclear. V lost 0 bases and J 0 bases, leaving 12 bases between the germline ends. This CDR3 is 17 amino acids long. The germline V gene has CDR1 LNHNV and CDR2 YYDKDF (reference sequence). DNA of the CDR3: TGTGCCACCAGCAGAGATCCGGCGGACTATAGCAATCAGCCCCAGCATTTT. Protein sequence: CATSRDPADYSNQPQHF.

The sample holds one count of this clone. The rearrangement joins TRBV2 to TRBJ1-1; perhaps TRBD1 as D (5 bases). The CDR3 has 13 residues. V lost 7 bases to trimming and J lost 5 bases, with 14 bases between them. Per germline, CDR1 SNHLY and CDR2 FYNNEI. CDR3 bases: TGTGCCAGCATGACAGCAGGGAGGACTGAAGCTTTCTTT. Translated: CASMTAGRTEAFF.

The chain combines TRBV11-3 with TRBJ2-1; D is perhaps TRBD2 (5 bases). Germline V CDR1 and CDR2: SGHNT, YENEEA. The V end was cut by 3 bases, the J end by 5 bases, with 26 bases between. This CDR3 spans 19 amino acids. The CDR3 region is CASSFGGFSNELSHNEQFF. The CDR3 DNA reads TGTGCCAGCAGCTTCGGAGGTTTTAGTAACGAACTAAGCCACAATGAGCAGTTCTTC.

The chain has TRBV6-5 and TRBJ1-1, with D maybe TRBD1 (6 bases). This CDR3 comprises 15 residues. The V gene lost 2 bases and the J gene lost 4 bases, with 14 bases spanning the gap. Germline V gives CDR1 MNHEY, CDR2 SVGAGI. The CDR3: CASSYKQGRGTEAFF. DNA for the CDR3: TGTGCCAGCAGTTACAAACAGGGCAGGGGCACTGAAGCTTTCTTT.

V and J are TRBV7-3 and TRBJ2-1; D is unclear. The CDR3 runs to 13 residues. The V end was cut by 5 bases, the J end by 5 bases, with 10 bases between. Germline V gene sequence: CDR1 SGHTA, CDR2 FQGTGA. The DNA of the CDR3 is TGTGCCAGCAGCACTACACGTGACAATGAGCAGTTCTTC. Protein product: CASSTTRDNEQFF.

This chain uses TRBV10-1 with TRBJ2-3, with D possibly matching TRBD1 (6 bases). V was trimmed by 4 bases and J by 2 bases, leaving 10 bases between them. Germline CDR1 WNHNN, CDR2 SYGVQD (reference sequence). This CDR3 has 14 residues. As DNA, the CDR3 is TGCGCCAGCAGTGGAGGACAGCCCACAGATACGCAGTATTTT. This gives the protein CASSGGQPTDTQYF.

This CDR3 is CASSASGTSSYEQYF. Written as DNA, the CDR3 is TGTGCCAGCAGCGCATCCGGGACTAGCTCCTACGAGCAGTACTTC. The chain uses TRBV7-2 and TRBJ2-7; the match to TRBD2 covers 8 bases. This CDR3 is built from 15 residues. The germline CDR1 and CDR2 sequences are SGHTA and FQGNSA. V gave up 5 bases and J gave up 0 bases; unmatched junction bases: 6.

This clone came up once. The chain uses TRBV4-3 and TRBJ2-3; unclear D gene. The CDR3 is 16 amino acids. V was shortened by 1 base and J by 6 bases, with 17 bases between the two germline ends. The germline gives CDR1 LGHNA, CDR2 YSLEER. CDR3 sequence: CASSQVRLDAGDTQYF. As DNA, the CDR3 is TGCGCCAGCAGCCAAGTCCGCCTAGACGCTGGGGATACGCAGTATTTT.

The chain joins TRBV3-1 (or the pseudogene TRBV3-2) to TRBJ1-2, with a possible D match to TRBD1 (6 bases). Germline V CDR1 and CDR2: LGHDT, YNNKEL (reference sequence). The CDR3 spans 17 residues. Trimming took 0 bases from V and 2 from J, leaving 16 bases between them. The DNA of the CDR3 is TGTGCCAGCAGCCAAGAACTTACCGAGGACAGAAACTATGGCTACACCTTC. Translation: CASSQELTEDRNYGYTF.

The V call is TRBV7-2, the J call TRBJ2-6; D is unclear. The length of the CDR3 is 12 residues. With 8 bases removed from V and 2 bases from J, the gap between germline ends came to 4 bases. CDR1 and CDR2 from the germline V gene are SGHTA and FQGNSA. As DNA, the CDR3 is TGTGCCAGCGCAGCTGGGGCCAACGTCCTGACTTTC. It encodes CASAAGANVLTF.

The chain recombines TRBV7-6 with TRBJ2-7; a weak D match, TRBD1 (6 bases). The length of the CDR3 is 15 residues. Germline values: CDR1 SGHVS, CDR2 FNYEAQ. Trimming took off 5 bases at V and 4 bases at J, with 18 bases between the two ends. The chain's CDR3 is CASSRGGVQVYEQYF. The CDR3 bases are TGTGCCAGCAGCCGAGGGGGAGTCCAAGTTTACGAGCAGTACTTC.

The CDR3 DNA reads TGTGCCAGCAGCCGACCAGACAGCTCCTACGAGCAGTACTTC. It translates to CASSRPDSSYEQYF. The chain employs TRBV5-4 and TRBJ2-7; weak D call: TRBD1 (5 bases). With 4 bases removed from V and 0 bases from J, the gap between germline ends came to 11 bases. Germline V gene sequence: CDR1 SGHNT, CDR2 YYREEE (reference sequence). This CDR3 has 14 residues.

There are a few counts of this clone. The genes are TRBV18 and TRBJ1-1; the D gene is possibly TRBD1 (5 bases). This CDR3 is built from 17 residues. Germline V gives CDR1 KGHSH, CDR2 LQKENI. The germline V and J ends were trimmed by 2 bases and 1 base, with 17 bases remaining between them. In DNA, the CDR3 is TGTGCCAGCTCACCAGGGCAGGGCCCGGGGGGGAACACTGAAGCTTTCTTT. Protein sequence: CASSPGQGPGGNTEAFF.

The V and J genes are TRBV5-6 and TRBJ1-6; D is perhaps TRBD1 (5 bases). The V end was cut by 4 bases, the J end by 9 bases, with 8 bases between. This CDR3 is built from 12 residues. CDR1 SGHDT and CDR2 YYEEEE come from the germline V gene. The CDR3 is CASSRQSSPLHF. The CDR3 nucleotides are TGTGCCAGCAGCAGACAGAGTTCACCCCTCCACTTT.

This chain connects TRBV6-1 to TRBJ1-2, with D uncertain. The germline V gene has CDR1 MNHNS and CDR2 SASEGT. This CDR3 has 13 amino acids. Trimming left V 3 bases short and J 7 bases short, with 12 bases between. This chain's CDR3 is CASSDPRRSGYTF. The DNA for the CDR3 is TGTGCCAGCAGTGACCCGAGGAGAAGTGGCTACACCTTC.

Here the CDR3 DNA reads TGTGCCAGCACCCGGACAGATAACTATGGCTACACCTTC. Translating gives CASTRTDNYGYTF. This chain connects TRBV6-5 to TRBJ1-2, with a weak D call TRBD1 (6 bases). The V and J ends lost 7 bases and 1 base respectively, with 10 bases between them. The CDR3 contains 13 residues. Germline assignment: CDR1 MNHEY and CDR2 SVGAGI.

The chain couples TRBV30 to TRBJ1-1, with 7 bases that match TRBD1. The CDR3 is 13 residues long. The V gene's germline CDR1 is GTSNPN and CDR2 SVGIG (reference sequence). J gave up 4 bases and V 4 bases, and 6 bases lay outside the gene matches. CDR3 DNA: TGTGCCTGGACCAGGGGGTTGGGCACTGAAGCTTTCTTT. It yields the protein CAWTRGLGTEAFF.

The chain links TRBV4-2 to TRBJ1-6; possibly TRBD1 for D (5 bases). The germline CDR1 and CDR2 sequences are LGHNA and YNFKEQ. The CDR3 is 17 residues long. Trimming cost V 0 bases and J 0 bases, with 9 bases left between them. CDR3 DNA sequence: TGTGCCAGCAGCCAAGATGGGGCGAGCTCCTATAATTCACCCCTCCACTTT. This translates into CASSQDGASSYNSPLHF.

The chain recombines TRBV9 with TRBJ1-4, with no clear D. Germline V CDR1 and CDR2: SGDLS, YYNGEE. V lost 4 bases, J lost 0 bases, and 7 bases lay in between. This CDR3 has 14 amino acids. Here the CDR3 DNA reads TGTGCCAGCAGCCTTGAGGCAACTAATGAAAAACTGTTTTTT. Protein product: CASSLEATNEKLFF.

The V gene is TRBV3-1 (or the pseudogene TRBV3-2), the J gene TRBJ2-3; 11 positions agree with TRBD2. CDR1 LGHDT and CDR2 YNNKEL come from the germline V gene (reference sequence). V trimming: 8 bases; J trimming: 4 bases; junction bases outside the gene matches: 11. The CDR3 has 16 amino acids. This CDR3 is CASAPFSGGASDTQYF. The CDR3 DNA reads as TGTGCCAGCGCTCCTTTTAGCGGGGGGGCCTCAGATACGCAGTATTTT.

The V gene is TRBV9, the J gene TRBJ2-2; no clear D gene. Germline V gene sequence: CDR1 SGDLS, CDR2 YYNGEE. Trimming left V 4 bases short and J 6 bases short, with 7 bases between. The CDR3 totals 12 residues. The CDR3 loop reads CASSPYAGELFF. The CDR3 DNA reads TGTGCCAGCAGCCCTTATGCCGGGGAGCTGTTTTTT.

The V call is TRBV11-2, the J call TRBJ1-1; a weak D match, TRBD1 (5 bases). The V end was cut by 6 bases, the J end by 0 bases, with 11 bases between. From germline, CDR1 is SGHAT and CDR2 FQNNGV. CDR3 length: 14 residues. Here the CDR3 reads CASRPAGMNTEAFF. DNA of the CDR3: TGTGCCAGCAGACCCGCAGGGATGAACACTGAAGCTTTCTTT.

The table lists this clone with a count of one. This chain connects TRBV7-2 to TRBJ1-2; D remains ambiguous. Germline loops: CDR1 SGHTA, CDR2 FQGNSA. Trimming left V 5 bases short and J 8 bases short, with 9 bases between. The CDR3 totals 11 residues. The CDR3 loop is CASSPSSGYTF. CDR3 sequence (DNA): TGTGCCAGCAGCCCCTCGTCCGGCTACACCTTC.